The next 11 T cell receptor beta chains were all read from a single sample in a study of blood T cell repertoires in COVID-19. Data came from immunoSEQ multiplex PCR; TCRdb stores just in-frame clones and leaves some out. The sample yields 140,000 to 150,000 clones, roughly 89% seen once. Sequencing was carried out using peripheral blood. Every receptor here comes from a woman between 45 and 65 years old with acute or convalescent COVID-19.

This clone appeared once. J is TRBJ1-2 and V is TRBV30; 8 bases fit TRBD1. Losses at the gene ends were 1 base for V and 6 bases for J; bases not matched to a gene: 1. CDR3 length equals 12 residues. Germline V gene data show CDR1 as GTSNPN and CDR2 as SVGIG (reference sequence). The CDR3 sequence: CAWSGQGNGYTF. In DNA, the CDR3 is TGTGCCTGGAGTGGACAGGGGAATGGCTACACCTTC.

To note about this clone: Other DNA sequences in the sample encode the same CDR3. The chain carries TRBV7-3 and TRBJ2-2, with 9 bases identical to TRBD2. In germline, CDR1 is SGHTA, CDR2 FQGTGA. This CDR3 region has 15 residues. Unmatched junction bases numbered 0, after V lost 3 bases and J lost 1 base. CDR3: CASSLTSGNTGELFF. Here the CDR3 DNA reads TGTGCCAGCAGCTTGACTAGCGGGAACACCGGGGAGCTGTTTTTT.

The chain employs TRBV21-1 and TRBJ2-7; TRBD1 is the table's D call and was not checked against the DNA. TRBV21-1 constitutes a pseudogene. The CDR3 is 15 residues long. CDR3 protein: CASSKWAPEWDEQYF. The CDR3 nucleotides are TGTGCCAGCAGCAAATGGGCCCCCGAGTGGGACGAGCAGTACTTC.

This clone was counted a single time. The chain employs TRBV9 and TRBJ2-1; possibly TRBD1 for D (5 bases). Trimming left V 0 bases short and J 2 bases short, with 9 bases between. The CDR3 is made up of 15 amino acids. CDR1 is SGDLS and CDR2 is YYNGEE in the germline V gene. Written as DNA, the CDR3 is TGTGCCAGCAGCGTAGCCGGACAAGCCTACAATGAGCAGTTCTTC. It translates to CASSVAGQAYNEQFF.

This chain uses TRBV7-7 with TRBJ2-1; 9 bases fit TRBD2. The V gene's germline CDR1 is SSHAT and CDR2 FNYEAQ (reference sequence). The CDR3 contains 16 residues. Unmatched junction bases numbered 12, after V lost 5 bases and J lost 7 bases. For the CDR3, the DNA is TGTGCCAGCAGCCCCCATAGCGGGGGCCCCAGGAATGAGCAGTTCTTC. Translated: CASSPHSGGPRNEQFF.

V and J are TRBV5-1 and TRBJ2-3; a possible D gene is TRBD2 (6 bases). The CDR3 loop spans 14 amino acids. CDR1 is SGHRS and CDR2 is YFSETQ in the germline V gene. V was shortened by 6 bases and J by 5 bases, with 16 bases between the two germline ends. CDR3 nucleotides: TGCGCCAGCACGGAGGGAATAGCTGTAGATACGCAGTATTTT. Its translation: CASTEGIAVDTQYF.

This clone has only one observation. The rearrangement links TRBV6-1 to TRBJ1-6, with D perhaps TRBD1 (6 bases). Germline CDR1 and CDR2: MNHNS and SASEGT. With 2 bases removed from V and 4 bases from J, the gap between germline ends came to 15 bases. This CDR3 has 17 amino acids. CDR3 loop: CASSEYLGARYNSPLHF. The CDR3 bases are TGTGCCAGCAGTGAATATCTGGGGGCGCGTTATAATTCACCCCTCCACTTT.

The chain employs TRBV29-1 and TRBJ1-4; no firm D call. Per the germline V gene, CDR1 is SQVTM and CDR2 is ANQGSEA. V lost 5 bases, J lost 4 bases, and 5 bases lay in between. There are 11 residues in the CDR3. CDR3 loop: CSVPVNEKLFF. The CDR3 nucleotides are TGCAGCGTTCCAGTTAATGAAAAACTGTTTTTT.

This clone was counted a single time. The V gene is TRBV5-1, the J gene TRBJ2-1, with D hard to call. Between the trimmed V and J ends, which lost 4 bases and 8 bases, there was a span of 13 bases. CDR1 SGHRS and CDR2 YFSETQ come from the germline V gene. The CDR3 covers 13 residues. Written as DNA, the CDR3 is TGCGCCAGCAGCCCCTCGGGTGAGGATGAGCAGTTCTTC. This sequence encodes CASSPSGEDEQFF.

V and J are TRBV2 and TRBJ2-3; a weak D match, TRBD1 (5 bases). CDR1 SNHLY and CDR2 FYNNEI come from the germline V gene. Between the trimmed V and J ends, which lost 4 bases and 2 bases, there was a span of 7 bases. This CDR3 is 13 amino acids long. Written as DNA, the CDR3 is TGTGCCAGCAGTGTAGGACACACAGATACGCAGTATTTT. Its protein is CASSVGHTDTQYF.

This chain links TRBV10-1 with TRBJ1-2, with 8 bases identical to TRBD1. Germline V gives CDR1 WNHNN, CDR2 SYGVQD (reference sequence). The CDR3 runs to 13 residues. With 6 bases clipped from V and 5 bases from J, the junction kept 5 bases outside the gene matches. This chain's CDR3 is CASSAGGWYGYTF. In DNA form, the CDR3 reads TGCGCCAGCAGCGCAGGGGGCTGGTATGGCTACACCTTC.